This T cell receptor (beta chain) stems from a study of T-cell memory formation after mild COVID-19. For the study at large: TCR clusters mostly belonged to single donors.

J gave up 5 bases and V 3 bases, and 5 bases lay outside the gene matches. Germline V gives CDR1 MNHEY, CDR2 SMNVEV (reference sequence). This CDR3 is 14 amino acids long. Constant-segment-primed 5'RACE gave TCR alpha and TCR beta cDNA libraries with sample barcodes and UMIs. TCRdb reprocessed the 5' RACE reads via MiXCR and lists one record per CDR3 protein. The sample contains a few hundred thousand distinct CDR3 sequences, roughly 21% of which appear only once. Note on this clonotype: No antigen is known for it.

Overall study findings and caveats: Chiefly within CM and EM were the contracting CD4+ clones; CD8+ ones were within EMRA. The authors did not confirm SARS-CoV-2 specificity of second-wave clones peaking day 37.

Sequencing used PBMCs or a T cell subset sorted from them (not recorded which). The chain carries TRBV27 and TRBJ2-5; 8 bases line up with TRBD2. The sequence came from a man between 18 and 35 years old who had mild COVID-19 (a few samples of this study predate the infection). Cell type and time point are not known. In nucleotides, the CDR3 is TGTGCCAGCAGTTTCGCGGGGGGCTGGGAGACCCAGTACTTC. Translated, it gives CASSFAGGWETQYF.